This T cell receptor (beta chain) was sequenced for a study of cytomegalovirus exposure and HLA in healthy donors (dated by TCRdb to about 2017). About the full investigation: According to an earlier analysis of around 600 of the donors, about 170 million T cells yielded some 120 million unique TCR beta sequences and about 300 Gb of sequence data. The study used immunosequencing to profile the T cell repertoires of several hundred subjects and linked those repertoires to cytomegalovirus serostatus. Typing coverage differed by locus: A, B, C, DRB1 and DQB1 were typed in about 620-630 donors, DQA1 in 522, DPA1 in around 610, and DPB1 in 450 to 480. To predict cytomegalovirus infection status, the study brought together high-throughput TCR immunosequencing, statistical association of individual TCRs with disease status, and machine learning. Because of strong linkage in the cohort, roughly five DR-DQ haplotypes were treated as single units for association and clustering. The study aimed to test whether cataloging public T cell receptors could reveal signatures of past pathogen exposure. All discovery cohort repertoires had been generated on a single sequencing platform. Among some 400 genotyped donors of the cohort, an average of roughly 230,000 unique TCR beta nucleotide sequences was sequenced per donor, of which roughly 17% were non-productive. Donor age, sex, ethnicity and CMV serostatus were compiled alongside the repertoire data. Along with the roughly 700-subject first cohort, a separate validation cohort of 120 different subjects was used. An early release covering roughly 640 HLA-typed donors comprised about 300 gigabases of sequencing data and around 80 million unique TCR sequences. A later genetic analysis took genome-wide SNP genotypes for about 55% of the 666 donors and used that subset as a discovery cohort. The genetic ancestry cluster associated with self-reported Caucasian donors included 80% to 90% of the 398 genotyped donors. In a later analysis, previously published TCR beta repertoires from about 670 donors were re-analyzed and high-resolution HLA genotyping was added so that TCR occurrence patterns could be studied. The later analysis used no new phenotypic data to find candidate immune exposures, relying instead on TCR beta sequences and their occurrence across donors. HLA typing included class I and class II loci at four-digit resolution. To decide whether each TCR beta V gene segment behaved as functional or pseudogenic, an earlier analysis of approximately 590 of the donors relied on high-throughput TCR beta sequencing. The investigation overall reported the following: Three of the identified cytomegalovirus-associated TCR beta chains were confirmed in vitro to be specific for cytomegalovirus antigens. The classifier was reported to diagnose cytomegalovirus status with high specificity and sensitivity in both the original cohort and the validation cohort. Compared with the approximately 670-donor mean, donors in an Asian-associated ancestry cluster had fewer N-insertions in productive TCRs, according to a later genetic analysis. A further reported finding was that TCR beta sequences accurately predicted the HLA-A and HLA-B alleles for most subjects in the first cohort. Strong co-occurrence of HLA alleles, especially DR and DQ, made assigning TCR associations to individual alleles difficult. Because counts were too low, about 18 rarely observed V segments, including chromosome 9 orphons, were left out of the earlier analysis of 500 to 750 of the donors. Because HLA typing was unavailable for some donors at each locus, only the typed subset was used in association tests. A cluster of highly shared sequence variants was judged likely to represent a technical artifact of the sequencing pipeline. A later genetic analysis associated a missense DCLRE1C variant with V-gene and J-gene trimming of TCR beta chains, and an independent cohort replicated the association. In a later analysis, HLA-associated TCR beta chains were found to be more clonally expanded and to have lower generation probabilities than equally common non-associated chains. In this cohort, only TCR beta chains were sequenced, and detectable features were limited by the absence of alpha or paired-chain data. In a later analysis, several top co-occurrence clusters were reported to appear linked to parvovirus B19, influenza, CMV and Epstein-Barr virus. An earlier analysis of around 600 of the donors showed that most TCR beta V segments appeared in productive rearrangements either about 87% or about 30% of the time, which broadly matched IMGT annotations. Linkage disequilibrium might explain the correlated functional status among segregating V segments, but an unknown experimental factor could not be excluded. The 87-base-pair reads could not distinguish some IMGT-functional V segments, including TRBV6-2 and TRBV6-3, so those segments were excluded. Most TCR sequences were seen in very few donors, while some public TCRs were found in many individuals. In a later analysis, the rate of TCR association differed among HLA loci, with DRB1 alleles having the most associated TCRs and HLA-C alleles having the fewest. The authors suggested that the approach could potentially be extended to other disease states and immunological phenotypes. At a false discovery rate of 0.05, a later analysis linked 15,000 to 20,000 TCR beta sequences to specific HLA alleles. The study listed 164 TCR beta chains as associated with cytomegalovirus. Presence/absence analyses assumed roughly uniform sequencing depth across donors, an assumption that may not hold. A later analysis found that most CMV-associated TCR beta chains appeared HLA-restricted, with HLA associations seemingly driven largely by CMV exposure. CMV serostatus was the only immune exposure information available for the cohort.

V and J are trimmed by 6 bases and 3 bases, and the gene matches miss 7 bases of the junction. The CDR3 covers 15 residues, taking in both the cysteine and the phenylalanine. The CDR3 DNA has 45 bases and is translated from base 1. Via the germline V gene, CDR1 is SQVTM and CDR2 ANQGSEA. Libraries were prepared through the immunoSEQ multiplex PCR assay. For the multiplex PCR, a mixture combining 60 forward primers for TCR Vbeta segments and 13 reverse primers for TCR Jbeta segments was used. Amplification of the CDR3 region of rearranged TCR beta genes was performed with a multiplex PCR assay on genomic DNA. On the Illumina HiSeq System, the amplified TCR beta libraries were sequenced as 87-base-pair reads. The original pipeline was this. In a later analysis, approximately 74 million unique TCR beta chains were counted across the approximately 670 repertoires, and around 11 million of these chains were shared by at least two donors. A nearest-neighbor algorithm error-corrected the raw reads and collapsed the reads into unique sequences, merging closely related sequences to remove PCR and sequencing errors. V, D and J gene segments were assigned by aligning CDR3 sequences to IMGT reference sequences. For a sequence to be retained, a match of at least six nucleotides to both a V gene segment and a J gene segment was required. A rearrangement was called productive if the CDR3 had no stop codons and remained in frame with V and J, and every other rearrangement was called non-productive. CDR3 was defined by IMGT convention, running from the second conserved V-encoded cysteine to the conserved J-encoded phenylalanine. In an earlier analysis of some 550 of the donors, sequences lacking an unambiguous match to a single V gene segment were excluded. An earlier analysis of under 750 of the donors called V segments functional above 56.7% productive rearrangements and segregating when the between-donor standard deviation exceeded 5%. To diagnose cytomegalovirus status from the catalog of TCR beta chain sequences, a statistical classification framework was built. V and J gene assignment, in a later analysis, came from comparing TCR nucleotide sequences with IMGT/GENE-DB human TR gene sequences. In a later analysis, CDR3 sequences and most-parsimonious VDJ recombination scenarios were assigned using the TCRdist pipeline. In a later analysis, every TCR beta chain was defined by the combination of its CDR3 amino acid sequence and its V-gene family, and reads without a unique V-gene family were dropped. As a way to deal with suspected cross-contamination and a sequencing artifact, a later analysis dropped 450 to 600 nucleotide sequences that were highly shared and had low generation probability. In a later analysis, a clonal expansion index for each public chain was calculated from normalized within-repertoire ranks of inferred template counts. A later analysis computed generation probabilities with a VDJ recombination model fitted to out-of-frame rearrangements, and checked the results against IGoR. In a later analysis, TCR-TCR, TCR-HLA and TCR-CMV co-occurrence was scored with hypergeometric tests, and a repertoire-size bias correction was applied to TCR pairs. A later analysis estimated false discovery rates by permuting HLA or CMV assignments 20 times. In a later analysis, co-occurring TCRs were grouped using DBSCAN, with TCRdist sequence similarity added in when clustering inside HLA-allele-positive subsets. Repertoires with fewer than 30,000 or more than 120,000 public chains, plus five repertoires with anomalous nucleotide sharing, were excluded from co-occurrence clustering. Sourced from immuneACCESS, this table was stored by TCRdb with only in-frame sequences that have V and J called. A share of the clones is absent; for the studies checked, an unresolved V gene accounts for under half, and the remainder has no known explanation. That table gives V, J and clone size, and the DNA gave D and trimming. This sample is represented by around 130,000 clones; around 80% of them were singletons. The biggest ten clones account for 1.5% of the sample.

In the case of this clone: It lacks a known antigen. Per-nucleotide qualities are absent, and no much larger clonotype sits a single base away.

The cohort was made up of 666 healthy bone marrow donors. Cohort members were all nominally healthy when sampled, although unrecorded immune exposures were likely present. The donor was CMV seronegative and was included in the group of under 450 seronegative cohort members. A peripheral blood sample was provided by each donor, and peripheral blood mononuclear cells were used for TCR beta sequencing. The Qiagen DNeasy Blood Extraction Kit was used to extract genomic DNA from the blood cell samples. The rearrangement combines TRBV29-1 with TRBJ2-1; 11 bases in between match TRBD2. The sequencing sample was made of PBMCs. This clonotype was obtained from a woman aged 18-29 years in good health and CMV-seronegative. The CDR3 protein: CSVAEGLAVYNEQFF. In nucleotide form, the sequence is TGCAGCGTAGCCGAGGGACTAGCGGTCTACAATGAGCAGTTCTTC.